This entry lists 13 T cell receptor beta chains sequenced from one sample in a study of T cell repertoires in cytomegalovirus infection. TCRdb recomputed calls from the reads with MiXCR, one row per CDR3 protein. The repertoire holds roughly 630,000 distinct CDR3 sequences, 20% to 30% seen once, with under 8.5% in the top ten. Sequenced: CD8+ T cells from PBMCs. These receptors all come from a human donor in good health (CMV status not recorded). Some clones in this sample may be carry-over from other donors' samples.

This clonotype has ten or more counts. The chain employs TRBV7-2 and TRBJ1-1, with D possibly TRBD1 on 6 matching bases. Trimming left V 7 bases short and J 7 bases short, with 19 bases between. Germline-derived CDR1 and CDR2 are SGHTA and FQGNSA. The CDR3 runs 14 residues. In DNA, the CDR3 is TGTGCCAGCACCCTCTCCGGGACACCTTATGAAGCTTTCTTT. Residues: CASTLSGTPYEAFF.

The V and J genes are TRBV29-1 and TRBJ2-7; a weak D match, TRBD2 (5 bases). Germline V gives CDR1 SQVTM, CDR2 ANQGSEA. Trimming removed 8 bases at V and 4 bases at J, with 18 bases between. CDR3 length: 13 residues. The CDR3, as DNA: TGCAGCTTCCGAAGCGAGCGGAGGTACGAGCAGTACGTC. Its translation: CSFRSERRYEQYV.

CDR3 bases: TGTGCCATCAGTGAGTCGACTGGCGGGACTAGCGGGGGGGATGAGCAGTTCTTC. Its protein is CAISESTGGTSGGDEQFF. This chain connects TRBV10-3 to TRBJ2-1; 16 bases are shared with TRBD2. CDR1 is ENHRY, CDR2 SYGVKD, per germline. With 0 bases clipped from V and 8 bases from J, the junction kept 7 bases outside the gene matches. The CDR3 spans 18 residues.

At least ten counts were recorded for this clonotype. The CDR3 reads CASTPGYGYTF. The CDR3 DNA is TGTGCCAGCACTCCTGGCTATGGCTACACCTTC. This chain joins TRBV28 and TRBJ1-2; D is undetermined. Trimming removed 7 bases at V and 4 bases at J, with 7 bases between. CDR1 and CDR2 from the germline V gene are MDHEN and SYDVKM. The CDR3 loop spans 11 amino acids.

This clonotype appeared many times. V gene TRBV29-1 combines with J gene TRBJ2-1; 9 nucleotides agree with TRBD2. Germline lookup yields CDR1 SQVTM and CDR2 ANQGSEA. J was trimmed by 4 bases and V by 6 bases; bases with no gene match: 4. The CDR3 consists of 13 residues. CDR3: CSVGGGAYNEQFF. CDR3 nucleotides: TGCAGCGTCGGCGGGGGGGCTTACAATGAGCAGTTCTTC.

This clonotype was recorded once. At one end the junction does not follow the germline gene, possibly because of a read error. DNA for the CDR3: TGTGTCAGCAGGATACAGGGGGCAGTCACTGAAGCTTTCTTT. It translates to CVSRIQGAVTEAFF. The genes are TRBV28 and TRBJ1-1; 9 bases map to TRBD1. The CDR3 loop spans 14 amino acids. The germline gives CDR1 MDHEN, CDR2 SYDVKM.

A remark on this clonotype: With a much larger clone just one base away, this may be a read error. This chain links TRBV12-3 or TRBV12-4 with TRBJ2-3; 13 bases are shared with TRBD2. This CDR3 is built from 16 residues. CDR3 residues: CASSPWTSGGTDAQYF. The DNA of the CDR3 is TGTGCCAGCAGTCCCTGGACTAGCGGGGGCACAGATGCGCAGTATTTT.

The chain is built from TRBV7-9 and TRBJ2-2; no firm D call. CDR3 length: 16 amino acids. Between the trimmed V and J ends, which lost 5 bases and 0 bases, there was a span of 13 bases. Germline assignment: CDR1 SEHNR and CDR2 FQNEAQ (reference sequence). The DNA of the CDR3 is TGTGCCAGCAGCCCCAATTCCGGTCCGAACACCGGGGAGCTGTTTTTT. It is translated as CASSPNSGPNTGELFF.

The table lists this clonotype with a few counts. This chain links TRBV7-3 with TRBJ2-1; D is ambiguous. V lost 4 bases and J 11 bases, leaving 12 bases between the germline ends. The CDR3 runs 12 residues. Per the germline V gene, CDR1 is SGHTA and CDR2 is FQGTGA. The CDR3 loop is CASSSNGAKQFF. The CDR3 nucleotides are TGTGCCAGCAGCTCCAACGGCGCAAAGCAGTTCTTC.

This chain links TRBV20-1 with TRBJ1-3; no firm D call. Germline-derived CDR1 and CDR2 are DFQATT and SNEGSKA (reference sequence). The CDR3 consists of 14 residues. V was pared by 6 bases and J by 0 bases, with 12 bases between. CDR3 region: CSAAPAPSGNTIYF. In DNA form, the CDR3 reads TGCAGTGCGGCCCCAGCACCCTCTGGAAACACCATATATTTT.

This clonotype occurred many times. The rearrangement links TRBV7-2 to TRBJ1-1; D is undetermined. CDR1 and CDR2 from the germline V gene are SGHTA and FQGNSA. CDR3 length: 14 residues. Trimming removed 4 bases at V and 0 bases at J, with 9 bases between. This CDR3 reads CASSSRRLNTEAFF. CDR3 DNA: TGTGCCAGCAGCTCCAGACGGCTGAACACTGAAGCTTTCTTT. The full variable domain, with the rest looked up from reference TRBV7-2 and TRBJ1-1, is GAGVSQSPSNKVTEKGKDVELRCDPISGHTALYWYRQSLGQGLEFLIYFQGNSAPDKSGLPSDRFSAERTGGSVSTLTIQRTQQEDSAVYLCASSSRRLNTEAFFGQGTRLTVV.

This chain joins TRBV19 and TRBJ1-6; D perhaps matches TRBD1 (6 bases). The CDR3 has 12 residues. Trimming shortened V by 7 bases and J by 7 bases, and 8 bases separated the two germline ends. Germline V lookup: CDR1 LNHDA, CDR2 SQIVND (reference sequence). The DNA of the CDR3 is TGTGCCAGTAACGACAGGAATTCACCCCTCCACTTT. It yields the protein CASNDRNSPLHF.

This sequence joins TRBV2 and TRBJ1-6; D may be TRBD1 (6 bases). The germline CDR1 and CDR2 sequences are SNHLY and FYNNEI. The CDR3 is 15 residues long. V was pared by 7 bases and J by 6 bases, with 16 bases between. CDR3 sequence reads: CASTLRGAINSPLHF. The CDR3, as DNA: TGTGCCAGCACGTTGCGGGGGGCCATTAATTCACCCCTCCACTTT.